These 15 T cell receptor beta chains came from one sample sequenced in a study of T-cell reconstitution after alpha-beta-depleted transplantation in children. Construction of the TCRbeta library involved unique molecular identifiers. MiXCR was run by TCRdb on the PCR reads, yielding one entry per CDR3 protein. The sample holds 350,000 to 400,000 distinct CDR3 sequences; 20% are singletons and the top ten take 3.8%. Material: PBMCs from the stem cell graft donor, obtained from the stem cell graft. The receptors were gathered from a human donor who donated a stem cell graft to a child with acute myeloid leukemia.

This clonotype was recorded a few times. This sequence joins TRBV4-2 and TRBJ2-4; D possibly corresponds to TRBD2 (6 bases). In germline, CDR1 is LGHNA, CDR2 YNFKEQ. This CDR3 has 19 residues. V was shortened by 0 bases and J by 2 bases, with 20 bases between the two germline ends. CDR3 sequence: CASSQDRSSAPGSKNIQYF. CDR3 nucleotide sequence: TGTGCCAGCAGCCAAGATCGTTCTAGCGCCCCGGGGTCCAAAAACATTCAGTACTTC.

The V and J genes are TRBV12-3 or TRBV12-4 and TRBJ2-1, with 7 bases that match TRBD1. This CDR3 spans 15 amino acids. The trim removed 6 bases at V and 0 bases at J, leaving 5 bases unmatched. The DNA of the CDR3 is TGTGCCAGCAGATCGGGACAGAACTCCTACAATGAGCAGTTCTTC. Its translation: CASRSGQNSYNEQFF.

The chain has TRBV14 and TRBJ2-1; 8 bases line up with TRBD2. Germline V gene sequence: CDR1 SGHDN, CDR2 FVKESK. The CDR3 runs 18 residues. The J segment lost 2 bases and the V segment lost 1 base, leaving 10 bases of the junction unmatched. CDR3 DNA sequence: TGTGCCAGCAGCCAAGGGCCGGTGAGCGGGAGTGCCTACAATGAGCAGTTCTTC. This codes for CASSQGPVSGSAYNEQFF.

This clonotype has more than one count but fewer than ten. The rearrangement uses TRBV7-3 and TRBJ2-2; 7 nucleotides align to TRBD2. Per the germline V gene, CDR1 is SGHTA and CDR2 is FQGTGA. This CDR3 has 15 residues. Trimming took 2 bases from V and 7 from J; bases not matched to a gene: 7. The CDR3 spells CASSLDAGANGELFF. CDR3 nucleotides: TGTGCCAGCAGCTTAGATGCGGGAGCGAACGGGGAGCTGTTTTTT.

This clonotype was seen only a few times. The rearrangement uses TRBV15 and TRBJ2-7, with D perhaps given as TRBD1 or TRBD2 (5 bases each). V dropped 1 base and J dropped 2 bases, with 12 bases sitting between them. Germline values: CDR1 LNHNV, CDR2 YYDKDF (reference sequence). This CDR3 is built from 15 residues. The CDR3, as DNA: TGTGCCACCAGCAGAGGCCGGCAGGGAGCCTACGAGCAGTACTTC. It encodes CATSRGRQGAYEQYF.

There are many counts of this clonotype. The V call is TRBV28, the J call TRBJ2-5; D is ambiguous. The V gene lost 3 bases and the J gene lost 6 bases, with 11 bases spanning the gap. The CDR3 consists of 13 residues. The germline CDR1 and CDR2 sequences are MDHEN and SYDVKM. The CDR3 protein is CASSLTVRKTQYF. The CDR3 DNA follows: TGTGCCAGCAGTTTGACGGTCCGGAAGACCCAGTACTTC.

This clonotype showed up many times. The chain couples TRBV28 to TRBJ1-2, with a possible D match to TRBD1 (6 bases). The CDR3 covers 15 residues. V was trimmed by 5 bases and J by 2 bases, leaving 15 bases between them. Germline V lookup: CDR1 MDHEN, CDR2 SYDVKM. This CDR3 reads CASSTDRPSNYGYTF. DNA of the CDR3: TGTGCCAGCAGTACAGACAGGCCCTCCAACTATGGCTACACCTTC.

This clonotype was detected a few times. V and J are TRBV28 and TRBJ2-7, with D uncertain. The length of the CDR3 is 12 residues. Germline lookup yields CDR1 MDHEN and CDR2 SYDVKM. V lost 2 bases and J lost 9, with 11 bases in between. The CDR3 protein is CASSLTAWGQYF. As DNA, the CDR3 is TGTGCCAGCAGTTTAACAGCCTGGGGGCAGTACTTC.

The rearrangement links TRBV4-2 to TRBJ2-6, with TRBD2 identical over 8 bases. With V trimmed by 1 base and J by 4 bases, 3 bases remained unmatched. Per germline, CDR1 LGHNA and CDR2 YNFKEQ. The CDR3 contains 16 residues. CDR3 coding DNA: TGTGCCAGCAGCCAAGTCGGGGGGGTCGGGGCCAACGTCCTGACTTTC. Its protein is CASSQVGGVGANVLTF.

This chain's CDR3 is CASSLAWAGGVTGELFF. The CDR3 coding sequence is TGTGCCAGCAGTTTAGCGTGGGCAGGGGGCGTCACCGGGGAGCTGTTTTTT. The rearrangement uses TRBV12-3 or TRBV12-4 and TRBJ2-2, with TRBD1 identical over 8 bases. The V and J ends lost 0 bases and 4 bases, in that order; junction bases with no gene match: 7. CDR3 length equals 17 residues.

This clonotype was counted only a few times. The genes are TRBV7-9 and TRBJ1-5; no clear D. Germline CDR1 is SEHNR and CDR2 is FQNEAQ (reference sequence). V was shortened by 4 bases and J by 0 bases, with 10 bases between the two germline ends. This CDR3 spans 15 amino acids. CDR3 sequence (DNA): TGTGCCAGCAGCTCTTCAAGGTTTAGCAATCAGCCCCAGCATTTT. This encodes CASSSSRFSNQPQHF.

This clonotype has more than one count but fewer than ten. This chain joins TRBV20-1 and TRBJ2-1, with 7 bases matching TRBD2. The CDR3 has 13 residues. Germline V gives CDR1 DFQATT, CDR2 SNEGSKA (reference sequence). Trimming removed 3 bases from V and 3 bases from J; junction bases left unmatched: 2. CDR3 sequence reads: CSASGRLYNEQFF. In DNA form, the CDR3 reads TGCAGTGCTAGCGGGAGGCTCTACAATGAGCAGTTCTTC.

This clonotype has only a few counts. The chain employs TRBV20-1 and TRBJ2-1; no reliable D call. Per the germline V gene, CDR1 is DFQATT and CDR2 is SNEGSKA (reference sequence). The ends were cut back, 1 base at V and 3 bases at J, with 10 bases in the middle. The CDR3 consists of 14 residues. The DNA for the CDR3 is TGCAGTGCTAGAGCCACCGTCCTCTACAATGAGCAGTTCTTC. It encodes CSARATVLYNEQFF.

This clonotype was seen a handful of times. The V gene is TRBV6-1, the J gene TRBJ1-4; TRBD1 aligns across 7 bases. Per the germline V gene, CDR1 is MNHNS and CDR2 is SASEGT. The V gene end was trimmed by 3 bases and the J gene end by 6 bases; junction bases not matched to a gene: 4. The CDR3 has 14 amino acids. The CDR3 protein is CASSEDRSYEKLFF. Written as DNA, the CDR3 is TGTGCCAGCAGTGAGGACAGGAGTTATGAAAAACTGTTTTTT.

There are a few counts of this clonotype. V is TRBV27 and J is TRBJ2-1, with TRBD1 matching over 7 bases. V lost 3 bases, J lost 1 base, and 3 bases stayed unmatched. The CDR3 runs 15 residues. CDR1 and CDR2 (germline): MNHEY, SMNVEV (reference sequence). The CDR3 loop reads CASSFTGASYNEQFF. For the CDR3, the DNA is TGTGCCAGCAGTTTTACAGGGGCTTCCTACAATGAGCAGTTCTTC.